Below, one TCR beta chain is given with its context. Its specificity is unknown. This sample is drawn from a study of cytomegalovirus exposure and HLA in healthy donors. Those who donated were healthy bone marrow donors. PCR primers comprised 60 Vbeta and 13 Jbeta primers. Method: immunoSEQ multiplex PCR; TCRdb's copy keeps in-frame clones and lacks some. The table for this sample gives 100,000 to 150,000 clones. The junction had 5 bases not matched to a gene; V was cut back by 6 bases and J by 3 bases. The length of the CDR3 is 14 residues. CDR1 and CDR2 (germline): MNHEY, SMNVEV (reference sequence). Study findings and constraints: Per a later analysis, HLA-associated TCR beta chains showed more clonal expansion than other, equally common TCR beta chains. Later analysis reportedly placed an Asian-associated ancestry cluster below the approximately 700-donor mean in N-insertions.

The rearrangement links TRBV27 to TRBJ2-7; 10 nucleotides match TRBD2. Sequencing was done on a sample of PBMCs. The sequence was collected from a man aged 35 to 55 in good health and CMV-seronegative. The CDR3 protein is CASSPSGRGYEQYF. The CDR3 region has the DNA TGTGCCAGCAGCCCTAGCGGGAGAGGCTACGAGCAGTACTTC.